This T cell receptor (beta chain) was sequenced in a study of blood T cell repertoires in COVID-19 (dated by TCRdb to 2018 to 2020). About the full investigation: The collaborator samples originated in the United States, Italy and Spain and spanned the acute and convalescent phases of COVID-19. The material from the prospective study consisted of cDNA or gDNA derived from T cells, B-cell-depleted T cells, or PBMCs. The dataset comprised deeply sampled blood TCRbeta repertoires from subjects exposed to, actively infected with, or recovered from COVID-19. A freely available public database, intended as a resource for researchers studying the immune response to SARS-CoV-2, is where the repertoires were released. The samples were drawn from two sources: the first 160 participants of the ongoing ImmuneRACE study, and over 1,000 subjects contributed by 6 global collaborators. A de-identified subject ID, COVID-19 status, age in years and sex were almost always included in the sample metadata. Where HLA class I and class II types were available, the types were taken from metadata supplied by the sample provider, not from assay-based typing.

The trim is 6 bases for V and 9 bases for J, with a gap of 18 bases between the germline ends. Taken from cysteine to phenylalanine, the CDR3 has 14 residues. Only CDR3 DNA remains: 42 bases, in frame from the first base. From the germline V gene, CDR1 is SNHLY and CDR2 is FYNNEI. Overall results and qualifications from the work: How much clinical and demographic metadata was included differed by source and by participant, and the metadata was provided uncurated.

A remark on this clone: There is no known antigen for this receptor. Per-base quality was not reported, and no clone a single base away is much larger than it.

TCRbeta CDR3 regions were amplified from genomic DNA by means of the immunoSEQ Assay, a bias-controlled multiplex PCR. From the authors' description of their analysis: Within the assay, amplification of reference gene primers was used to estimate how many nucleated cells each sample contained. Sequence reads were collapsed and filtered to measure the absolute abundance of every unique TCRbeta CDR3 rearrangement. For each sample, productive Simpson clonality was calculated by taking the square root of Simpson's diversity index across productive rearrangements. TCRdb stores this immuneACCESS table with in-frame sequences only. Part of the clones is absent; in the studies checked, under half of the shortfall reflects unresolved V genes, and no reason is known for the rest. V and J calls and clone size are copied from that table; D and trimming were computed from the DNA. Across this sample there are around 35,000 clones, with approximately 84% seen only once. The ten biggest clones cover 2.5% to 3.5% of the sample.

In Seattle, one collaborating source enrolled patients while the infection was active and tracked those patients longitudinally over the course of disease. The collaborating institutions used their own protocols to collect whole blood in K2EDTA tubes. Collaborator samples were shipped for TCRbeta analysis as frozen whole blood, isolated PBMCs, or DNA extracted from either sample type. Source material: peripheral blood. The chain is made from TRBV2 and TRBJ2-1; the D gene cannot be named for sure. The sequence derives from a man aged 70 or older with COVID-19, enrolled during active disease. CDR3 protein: CASSLVSLWSEQFF. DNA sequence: TGTGCCAGCAGCTTAGTTTCCCTTTGGAGTGAGCAGTTCTTC.